The 11 T cell receptor beta chains below were found in one sample sequenced in a study of cytotoxic CD8 clonotypes in ibrutinib-treated CLL. TCRdb's copy holds only in-frame clones and misses some; the assay was immunoSEQ multiplex PCR. The table lists about 35,000 clones, roughly 49% of them singletons. Sequences were derived from PBMCs, sampled before ibrutinib treatment. The receptors were gathered from a human donor with chronic lymphocytic leukemia.

The rearrangement joins TRBV7-2 to TRBJ2-7; D is unclear. In germline, CDR1 is SGHTA, CDR2 FQGNSA. CDR3 length equals 12 residues. Trimming pared 1 base from V and 1 base from J, leaving 2 bases between. The CDR3 sequence: CASSLVSYEQYF. The CDR3 nucleotides read TGTGCCAGCAGCTTAGTATCCTACGAGCAGTACTTC.

This chain uses TRBV6-5 with TRBJ1-1; 7 nucleotides align to TRBD1. The CDR3 length is 11 residues. CDR1 MNHEY and CDR2 SVGAGI come from the germline V gene. V trimming: 8 bases; J trimming: 5 bases; junction bases outside the gene matches: 2. The CDR3 loop is CASHRGTEAFF. CDR3 nucleotide sequence: TGTGCCAGCCACAGGGGTACTGAAGCTTTCTTT.

CDR3 sequence: CASSKNSWRQGEGTQYF. DNA for the CDR3: TGTGCCAGCAGCAAAAATTCCTGGAGGCAGGGGGAAGGGACCCAGTACTTC. V usage is TRBV7-3 and J usage is TRBJ2-5, with 7 bases fitting TRBD1. V lost 5 bases and J lost 7; bases outside the gene matches: 19. Germline-derived CDR1 and CDR2 are SGHTA and FQGTGA. The CDR3 loop spans 17 amino acids.

This clone was observed a few times. The chain has TRBV19 and TRBJ1-5; D unresolved. Germline V gives CDR1 LNHDA, CDR2 SQIVND (reference sequence). This CDR3 has 10 amino acids. V shed 11 bases and J shed 9 bases, with 11 bases lying between them. The CDR3, as DNA: TGTGCCTTTATTGCCCGGCCCCAGCATTTT. Translated: CAFIARPQHF.

This clone occurred a few times. The chain joins TRBV7-9 to TRBJ2-3, with D uncertain. The germline gives CDR1 SEHNR, CDR2 FQNEAQ (reference sequence). The CDR3 has 14 amino acids. Trimming removed 2 bases from V and 0 bases from J, with 6 bases in between. CDR3 protein: CASSLSASTDTQYF. In DNA, the CDR3 is TGTGCCAGCAGCTTATCGGCCAGCACAGATACGCAGTATTTT.

The chain has TRBV14 and TRBJ1-6; D is undetermined. This CDR3 has 14 amino acids. CDR1 and CDR2 (germline): SGHDN, FVKESK. Trimming took 2 bases from V and 6 from J, leaving 8 bases between them. In DNA form, the CDR3 reads TGTGCCAGCAGCCAACACTGGGCTAATTCACCCCTCCACTTT. Translation gives CASSQHWANSPLHF. The whole variable domain, remainder taken from reference TRBV14 and TRBJ1-6, is EAGVTQFPSHSVIEKGQTVTLRCDPISGHDNLYWYRRVMGKEIKFLLHFVKESKQDESGMPNNRFLAERTGGTYSTLKVQPAELEDSGVYFCASSQHWANSPLHFGNGTRLTVT.

The chain is built from TRBV5-1 and TRBJ2-7; TRBD2 matches at 8 bases. The V gene end was trimmed by 0 bases and the J gene end by 4 bases; junction bases not matched to a gene: 9. This CDR3 has 16 amino acids. From germline, CDR1 is SGHRS and CDR2 YFSETQ. The CDR3 DNA reads TGCGCCAGCAGCTTGGCGGGGGGGCCTGATGGATACGAGCAGTACTTC. Amino acids: CASSLAGGPDGYEQYF.

The gene calls are TRBV14 and TRBJ2-5, with 8 bases matching TRBD2. Germline V gene data show CDR1 as SGHDN and CDR2 as FVKESK. V lost 5 bases, J lost 4 bases, and 15 bases stayed unmatched. The CDR3 runs to 17 residues. The CDR3 here is CASSGPSVGGALETQYF. The CDR3 DNA is TGTGCCAGCAGCGGTCCCTCTGTCGGGGGGGCCTTAGAGACCCAGTACTTC.

This clone showed up just once. The genes are TRBV7-8 and TRBJ1-1; no definite D call. Per germline, CDR1 SGHVS and CDR2 FQNEAQ. The ends were cut back, 5 bases at V and 3 bases at J, with 7 bases in the middle. The length of the CDR3 is 12 residues. For the CDR3, the DNA is TGTGCCAGCAGCGTTGCGGACACTGAAGCTTTCTTT. Residues: CASSVADTEAFF. The full variable domain, rest sourced from reference TRBV7-8 and TRBJ1-1, is GAGVSQSPRYKVAKRGQDVALRCDPISGHVSLFWYQQALGQGPEFLTYFQNEAQLDKSGLPSDRFFAERPEGSVSTLKIQRTQQEDSAVYLCASSVADTEAFFGQGTRLTVV.

The rearrangement uses TRBV10-2 and TRBJ2-3; 12 positions match TRBD2. This CDR3 is 15 amino acids long. V gave up 5 bases and J gave up 6 bases; unmatched junction bases: 6. The germline V gene encodes CDR1 WSHSY and CDR2 SAAADI. For the CDR3, the DNA is TGCGCCAGCAGTCGGACTAGCGGGGATGGGGATACGCAGTATTTT. As protein: CASSRTSGDGDTQYF.

Only a few counts were recorded for this clone. The V gene is TRBV7-2, the J gene TRBJ2-7; possible D gene TRBD2, 6 bases. The CDR3 sequence is 13 residues long. The germline V gene has CDR1 SGHTA and CDR2 FQGNSA. Deletions cut 7 bases from V and 1 base from J, with 11 bases between. This CDR3 reads CASNLATSYEQYF. In DNA, the CDR3 is TGTGCCAGCAATCTAGCGACATCCTACGAGCAGTACTTC.